A selection of T cell receptor beta chains follows, all from one sample in a study of regulatory T cells in long-lasting Graves disease. In TCRdb, the multiplex PCR reads were re-called with MiXCR into one record per CDR3 protein. Among under 700,000 distinct CDR3 sequences listed, roughly 16% were seen once. These same records also appear under a second study, on T cells in Graves' hyperthyroidism and ophthalmopathy.

Specimen: peripheral blood mononuclear cells (PBMCs), collected at new diagnosis, from a patient treated with antithyroid drugs. The source is a woman aged 35-60 years with Graves disease. CDR3s include the opening cysteine and the closing phenylalanine or tryptophan. A D gene is named only where the DNA matches it firmly. Expanded clones are given a class, and other clones once, few, many or no size at all.

v_gene	j_gene	abundance	d_gene	CDR3aa	CDR3nt
TRBV12-3/TRBV12-4	TRBJ2-3	many	NA	CASSRTGAVDTQYF	TGTGCCAGCAGCCGGACGGGGGCGGTAGATACGCAGTATTTT
TRBV18	TRBJ1-4	many	NA	CASSPPKGPTNEKLFF	TGTGCCAGCTCACCACCGAAAGGGCCCACTAATGAAAAACTGTTTTTT
TRBV10-3	TRBJ2-1	NA	NA	CAISESEGGSYNEQFF	TGTGCCATCAGTGAGTCGGAGGGAGGCTCCTACAATGAGCAGTTCTTC
TRBV10-3	TRBJ2-4	NA	NA	CAISEETTNSYRAKNIQYF	TGTGCCATCAGTGAAGAGACTACCAATTCCTACAGAGCCAAAAACATTCAGTACTTC
TRBV3-1	TRBJ1-6	many	NA	CASNLDYNSPLHF	TGTGCCAGCAACTTGGATTATAATTCACCCCTCCACTTT
TRBV20-1	TRBJ2-3	many	TRBD1	CSAIRQGSYTQYF	TGCAGTGCCATTAGACAGGGGTCATATACGCAGTATTTT
TRBV10-3	TRBJ2-7	NA	NA	CAISDGGRESYEQYF	TGTGCCATCAGTGACGGGGGAAGGGAGTCCTACGAGCAGTACTTC
TRBV6-1	TRBJ2-4	many	NA	CASSSPTAKNIQYF	TGTGCCAGCAGCAGTCCTACGGCCAAAAACATTCAGTACTTC
TRBV18	TRBJ1-1	many	NA	CASSLKQGSFEAFF	TGTGCCAGCTCACTGAAACAGGGTTCCTTTGAAGCTTTCTTT
TRBV4-1	TRBJ2-3	NA	NA	CASQGIRTDTQYF	TGCGCCAGCCAGGGGATCCGCACAGATACGCAGTATTTT
TRBV13	TRBJ1-4	few	TRBD1	CASSGSRDSTATNEKLFF	TGTGCCAGCAGTGGCAGTCGGGACAGCACCGCAACTAATGAAAAACTGTTTTTT
TRBV7-8	TRBJ2-1	NA	TRBD2	CASSLGAGGAYNEQFF	TGTGCCAGCAGCTTAGGAGCGGGGGGTGCGTACAATGAGCAGTTCTTC
TRBV5-1	TRBJ1-5	many	TRBD1	CASSAGTGSQPQHF	TGCGCCAGCAGCGCCGGGACAGGGTCACAGCCCCAGCATTTT
TRBV6-1	TRBJ2-7	many	NA	CASSRPNGDSEQYF	TGTGCCAGCAGTAGACCAAATGGTGACTCCGAGCAGTACTTC
TRBV4-1	TRBJ2-1	NA	TRBD1	CASSQQGERWNEQFF	TGCGCCAGCAGTCAACAGGGGGAGAGGTGGAATGAGCAGTTCTTC
TRBV29-1	TRBJ1-5	NA	TRBD1	CSVTGQGLSTQHF	TGCAGCGTTACTGGACAGGGGCTCTCGACCCAGCATTTT
TRBV6-1	TRBJ1-2	many	TRBD1	CASSQDRGRNYGYTF	TGTGCCAGCAGTCAGGACAGGGGGCGAAACTATGGCTACACCTTC
TRBV18	TRBJ1-5	NA	NA	CASSPEVDQPQHF	TGTGCCAGCTCACCAGAAGTTGATCAGCCCCAGCATTTT
TRBV12-3/TRBV12-4	TRBJ2-7	many	NA	CASSLAVFGRAQYYEQYF	TGTGCCAGCAGTTTAGCGGTTTTCGGCAGGGCGCAATACTACGAGCAGTACTTC
TRBV30	TRBJ1-3	many	NA	CAWKRTAGNTIYF	TGTGCCTGGAAGCGGACCGCTGGAAACACCATATATTTT
TRBV19	TRBJ2-5	NA	NA	CASNYGAEETQYF	TGTGCCAGTAACTACGGGGCGGAGGAGACCCAGTACTTC
TRBV7-9	TRBJ1-6	many	NA	CASSLGDNSPLHF	TGTGCCAGCAGCTTAGGCGATAATTCACCCCTCCACTTT
TRBV28	TRBJ1-2	many	TRBD1	CASSSSTGGLYGYTF	TGTGCCAGCAGCTCAAGCACAGGGGGCCTTTATGGCTACACCTTC
TRBV28	TRBJ2-7	many	NA	CASSLTGRHEQYF	TGTGCCAGCAGTCTGACAGGGAGGCACGAGCAGTACTTC
TRBV13	TRBJ1-1	few	NA	CASSLGGEGETEAFF	TGTGCCAGCAGCTTAGGGGGCGAGGGCGAGACTGAAGCTTTCTTT
TRBV10-2	TRBJ2-5	NA	NA	CASSESTYDRRETQYF	TGCGCCAGCAGTGAGTCAACTTACGACAGGCGAGAGACCCAGTACTTC
TRBV5-4	TRBJ1-2	many	TRBD1	CASSPRRTGDYGYTF	TGTGCCAGCAGCCCGCGTCGGACAGGCGACTATGGCTACACCTTC
TRBV7-2	TRBJ1-2	many	TRBD1	CASSLTDRARYGYTF	TGTGCCAGCAGCTTAACCGACAGGGCTCGCTATGGCTACACCTTC
TRBV5-6	TRBJ2-4	NA	TRBD1	CASSPTGSTNIQYF	TGTGCCAGCAGCCCGACAGGGAGCACGAACATTCAGTACTTC